In its sample, the clone carrying this T cell receptor beta chain was seen once. Its antigen is still unknown. The data are from a study of cytomegalovirus exposure and HLA in healthy donors. Germline V gives CDR1 MNHEY, CDR2 SVGAGI. This CDR3 region has 15 residues. Trimming stripped 4 bases from V and 0 bases from J, with 7 bases between. Assay: immunoSEQ multiplex PCR; the TCRdb copy retains only in-frame clones and omits some. Of approximately 100,000 clones listed, around 93% were seen once; the top ten hold about 1%. Study-wide results and limits: Cytomegalovirus-associated TCR beta chains were listed, numbering some 170. Generally TCR sequences proved uncommon, though certain public TCRs appeared in numerous donors.

The material sequenced was PBMCs. The V and J genes are TRBV6-5 and TRBJ2-6, with unresolved D. The clonotype originates from a woman aged 30 to 39 in good health and CMV-seropositive. The DNA of the CDR3 is TGTGCCAGCAGTTTAACAACCTCTGGGGCCAACGTCCTGACTTTC. It is translated as CASSLTTSGANVLTF.